The 28 T cell receptor beta chains listed next were all sequenced from one sample in a study of T cells in Graves' hyperthyroidism and ophthalmopathy. Amplified regions were TCR beta CDR3 sequences from RNA transcripts. The HTBI primer set was used in a first-round RT-PCR of the TCR CDR3. MiXCR, applied by TCRdb to the multiplex PCR reads, yields one record per CDR3 protein. The sample lists some 350,000 distinct CDR3 sequences; about a fifth were seen once. The sequenced material came from blood. The source is a woman between 18 and 29 years old with Graves' hyperthyroidism.

Of note for this clonotype: This sequence may be a read error, since a much larger clone differs from it by one base. The chain has TRBV7-9 and TRBJ2-2; tentative D call: TRBD2 (5 bases). Germline CDR1 reads SEHNR; CDR2 reads FQNEAQ (reference sequence). The CDR3 has 14 residues. The CDR3 DNA follows: TGTGCCAGCAGCCCCCACAAGGCCACCGGGGAGCTGTGTTTT. The encoded protein is CASSPHKATGELCF.

The V gene is TRBV7-8, the J gene TRBJ1-1; 8 bases line up with TRBD1. Looked up from germline, CDR1 is SGHVS and CDR2 is FQNEAQ. The CDR3 spans 15 residues. With 2 bases clipped from V and 3 bases from J, the junction kept 5 bases outside the gene matches. The CDR3, as DNA: TGTGCCAGCAGCTTATACGGACAGGGTTACACTGAAGCTTTCTTT. It specifies CASSLYGQGYTEAFF.

Comments on this clonotype: One end of the junction is discordant with germline, which a read error may explain. The genes are TRBV12-3 or TRBV12-4 and TRBJ1-3; no definite D call. The CDR3 loop spans 14 amino acids. CDR3: CASSWGISGNTIYF. The CDR3 region has the DNA TGTGCCAGCAGTTGGGGAATCTCTGGAAACACTATATATTTT.

In this sample, this clonotype turned up many times. This chain links TRBV14 with TRBJ1-2; 7 bases agree with TRBD1. Per the germline V gene, CDR1 is SGHDN and CDR2 is FVKESK. V trimming: 4 bases; J trimming: 6 bases; junction bases outside the gene matches: 5. The CDR3 length is 13 residues. The CDR3 coding sequence is TGTGCCAGCAGCCGGCCGACAGGGAATGGCTACACCTTC. Residues: CASSRPTGNGYTF. The full variable domain, rest sourced from reference TRBV14 and TRBJ1-2, is EAGVTQFPSHSVIEKGQTVTLRCDPISGHDNLYWYRRVMGKEIKFLLHFVKESKQDESGMPNNRFLAERTGGTYSTLKVQPAELEDSGVYFCASSRPTGNGYTFGSGTRLTVV.

The chain employs TRBV5-1 and TRBJ2-7, with TRBD1 matching over 7 bases. The CDR3 runs 15 residues. Losses at the gene ends were 5 bases for V and 0 bases for J; bases not matched to a gene: 8. Germline V gene data show CDR1 as SGHRS and CDR2 as YFSETQ. The CDR3 nucleotides are TGCGCCAGCAGATTTGGACAGGATAGCTCCTACGAGCAGTACTTC. Amino acid sequence: CASRFGQDSSYEQYF.

This clonotype was picked up many times. V is TRBV24-1 and J is TRBJ2-5; 11 bases map to TRBD1. This CDR3 region has 16 residues. V shed 4 bases, J shed 5 bases, and the junction held 8 bases outside the gene matches. CDR1 and CDR2 (germline): KGHDR, SFDVKD. CDR3 amino acids: CATSDPGTGGPETQYF. Written as DNA, the CDR3 is TGTGCCACCAGTGACCCCGGGACAGGGGGTCCGGAGACCCAGTACTTC.

This clonotype occurred many times. This rearrangement joins TRBV28 to TRBJ2-7; the D call may be TRBD1 or TRBD2 (5 bases each). The V gene's germline CDR1 is MDHEN and CDR2 SYDVKM. V was shortened by 11 bases and J by 1 base, with 9 bases between the two germline ends. The length of the CDR3 is 11 residues. CDR3 in amino acids: CASGTSYEQYF. The CDR3 DNA reads TGTGCCTCCGGGACGTCCTACGAGCAGTACTTC.

This clonotype was counted at least ten times. This chain connects TRBV7-2 to TRBJ1-2; no definite D call. Looked up from germline, CDR1 is SGHTA and CDR2 is FQGNSA. This CDR3 contains 15 residues. Trimming pared 2 bases from V and 4 bases from J, leaving 14 bases between. CDR3 amino acids: CASSLTGSTFYGYTF. The CDR3 region has the DNA TGTGCCAGCAGCTTAACCGGGTCAACCTTCTATGGCTACACCTTC.

This clonotype was picked up many times. The genes are TRBV11-2 and TRBJ2-2; tentatively, D is TRBD1 (6 bases). V was clipped by 1 base and J by 1 base, with 13 bases between them. Germline CDR1 is SGHAT and CDR2 is FQNNGV. The length of the CDR3 is 17 residues. The CDR3 DNA reads as TGTGCCAGCAGCTTAGTACCTGGGGGCATGAACACCGGGGAGCTGTTTTTT. Its translation is CASSLVPGGMNTGELFF.

This clonotype has a count of ten or more. The chain joins TRBV10-3 to TRBJ2-7; D is perhaps TRBD1 or TRBD2 (5 bases each). V lost 6 bases, J lost 2 bases, and 17 bases lay in between. Germline CDR1 reads ENHRY; CDR2 reads SYGVKD. The CDR3 extends over 15 amino acids. The CDR3 protein is CAISPREKSTYEQYF. The CDR3 bases are TGTGCCATCAGCCCCAGGGAGAAGAGCACCTACGAGCAGTACTTC.

This clonotype was recorded at least ten times. The chain couples TRBV14 to TRBJ1-1; D not certain. The CDR3 sequence is 13 residues long. Looked up from germline, CDR1 is SGHDN and CDR2 is FVKESK. V was clipped by 0 bases and J by 4 bases, with 6 bases between them. Here the CDR3 reads CASSQEPRTEAFF. In DNA, the CDR3 is TGTGCCAGCAGCCAAGAGCCCCGCACTGAAGCTTTCTTT. Based on the CDR3 plus reference TRBV14 and TRBJ1-1, the full variable domain is EAGVTQFPSHSVIEKGQTVTLRCDPISGHDNLYWYRRVMGKEIKFLLHFVKESKQDESGMPNNRFLAERTGGTYSTLKVQPAELEDSGVYFCASSQEPRTEAFFGQGTRLTVV.

This clonotype was seen ten or more times. This chain links TRBV30 with TRBJ1-3, with unresolved D. Trimming took 0 bases from V and 4 from J, leaving 4 bases between them. CDR3 length: 12 residues. The V gene's germline CDR1 is GTSNPN and CDR2 SVGIG (reference sequence). The CDR3: CAWSVQGNTIYF. DNA for the CDR3: TGTGCCTGGAGTGTACAAGGAAACACCATATATTTT.

This clonotype came up many times. The chain recombines TRBV2 with TRBJ1-1; 10 bases match TRBD1. V lost 8 bases, J lost 3 bases, and 6 bases stayed unmatched. The length of the CDR3 is 14 residues. CDR1 is SNHLY and CDR2 is FYNNEI in the germline V gene. In DNA form, the CDR3 reads TGTGCCAGCGTAGACAGGGGGCAGGACACTGAAGCTTTCTTT. Amino acids: CASVDRGQDTEAFF.

This clonotype was counted ten times or more. V and J are TRBV7-9 and TRBJ2-5, with a weak D call TRBD1 (5 bases). The length of the CDR3 is 12 residues. With 10 bases removed from V and 3 bases from J, the gap between germline ends came to 12 bases. Germline V gives CDR1 SEHNR, CDR2 FQNEAQ (reference sequence). CDR3 amino acids: CAIQEIEETQYF. The CDR3 nucleotides read TGTGCCATACAGGAGATTGAAGAGACCCAGTACTTC.

The CDR3 DNA sequence: TGCGCCAGCAGCTCCCCGGGGAGGACAGGGGACTCTTACTCCTACGAGCAGTACTTC. It codes for CASSSPGRTGDSYSYEQYF. The genes are TRBV5-1 and TRBJ2-7, with TRBD1 matching 9 bases. Per the germline V gene, CDR1 is SGHRS and CDR2 is YFSETQ. V dropped 3 bases and J dropped 0; count of bases not matched to a gene: 16. The length of the CDR3 is 19 residues.

This clonotype was seen at least ten times. The V and J genes are TRBV7-3 and TRBJ1-1; TRBD1 might be the D (6 bases). V dropped 5 bases and J dropped 3 bases, with 22 bases sitting between them. Germline V lookup: CDR1 SGHTA, CDR2 FQGTGA. The CDR3 has 17 residues. The CDR3 reads CASSPRNRGSGYTEAFF. CDR3 nucleotides: TGTGCCAGCAGCCCACGGAATAGGGGGTCTGGGTACACTGAAGCTTTCTTT.

This clonotype has ten or more counts. The chain couples TRBV6-4 to TRBJ1-2; 9 nucleotides line up with TRBD1. Trimming removed 6 bases from V and 6 bases from J; junction bases left unmatched: 8. Germline-derived CDR1 and CDR2 are MRHNA and SNTAGT. The CDR3 has 14 residues. Here the CDR3 reads CASSEGQGGNGYTF. The CDR3 DNA reads TGTGCCAGCAGCGAGGGACAGGGCGGGAATGGCTACACCTTC.

This clonotype was recorded many times. This CDR3 reads CASSSQGANTEAFF. CDR3 DNA: TGTGCCAGCAGTTCACAGGGGGCCAACACTGAAGCTTTCTTT. The genes are TRBV7-3 and TRBJ1-1; 9 nucleotides align to TRBD1. CDR1 is SGHTA, CDR2 FQGTGA, per germline. With 6 bases clipped from V and 2 bases from J, the junction kept 4 bases outside the gene matches. The length of the CDR3 is 14 residues.

The rearrangement uses TRBV6-2 or TRBV6-3 and TRBJ1-1; D is unresolved. V lost 7 bases to trimming and J lost 1 base, with 10 bases between them. This CDR3 spans 13 amino acids. CDR1 and CDR2 from the germline V gene are MNHEY and SVGEGT. The CDR3 DNA sequence: TGTGCCAGCACACTCAACAAGAACACTGAAGCTTTCTTT. It specifies CASTLNKNTEAFF.

This clonotype was detected ten times or more. This rearrangement joins TRBV15 to TRBJ2-7, with 7 bases aligning to TRBD1. The germline gives CDR1 LNHNV, CDR2 YYDKDF (reference sequence). V dropped 5 bases and J dropped 3; count of bases not matched to a gene: 4. The CDR3 extends over 13 amino acids. CDR3 DNA: TGTGCCACCAGCCGGGACAGTAGCTACGAGCAGTACTTC. The encoded protein is CATSRDSSYEQYF. Full variable domain (remainder filled in from reference TRBV15 and TRBJ2-7): DAMVIQNPRYQVTQFGKPVTLSCSQTLNHNVMYWYQQKSSQAPKLLFHYYDKDFNNEADTPDNFQSRRPNTSFCFLDIRSPGLGDTAMYLCATSRDSSYEQYFGPGTRLTVT.

The gene calls are TRBV12-3 or TRBV12-4 and TRBJ2-1; D possibly uses TRBD1 or TRBD2 (6 bases each). Trimming shortened V by 6 bases and J by 8 bases, and 23 bases separated the two germline ends. This CDR3 has 16 residues. This CDR3 reads CASSRIGGPGPHEQFF. For the CDR3, the DNA is TGTGCCAGCAGCCGGATCGGGGGCCCCGGCCCTCATGAGCAGTTCTTC.

This clonotype was seen ten or more times. The chain combines TRBV5-1 with TRBJ1-1; D is unresolved. V shed 4 bases and J shed 1 base, with 11 bases lying between them. The CDR3 length is 14 residues. Germline loops: CDR1 SGHRS, CDR2 YFSETQ. In nucleotides, the CDR3 is TGCGCCAGCAGCCCGAGACCACAGAACACTGAAGCTTTCTTT. Encoded protein: CASSPRPQNTEAFF.

This clonotype has ten or more counts. The V and J genes are TRBV6-5 and TRBJ1-2; TRBD1 aligns across 7 bases. The V segment lost 4 bases and the J segment 7 bases; nucleotides outside the gene matches: 6. Germline values: CDR1 MNHEY, CDR2 SVGAGI. The CDR3 contains 13 residues. Here the CDR3 reads CASSFDRVLGYTF. The CDR3 DNA reads as TGTGCCAGCAGTTTCGACAGGGTCCTTGGCTACACCTTC.

This clonotype was detected ten times or more. The chain uses TRBV6-1 and TRBJ1-5, with D uncertain. V lost 1 base, J lost 4 bases, and 5 bases lay in between. Germline loops: CDR1 MNHNS, CDR2 SASEGT. This CDR3 comprises 13 residues. CDR3 sequence (DNA): TGTGCCAGCAGTGAAGTCACGAATCAGCCCCAGCATTTT. Amino acid sequence: CASSEVTNQPQHF.

This clonotype was recorded at least ten times. The V gene is TRBV3-1, the J gene TRBJ1-2; 7 bases line up with TRBD1. CDR1 and CDR2 (germline): LGHDT, YNNKEL (reference sequence). This CDR3 spans 15 amino acids. With V trimmed by 6 bases and J by 4 bases, 11 bases remained unmatched. CDR3 region: CASRSRGEGTYGYTF. CDR3 sequence (DNA): TGTGCCAGCAGGTCCAGGGGGGAAGGGACCTATGGCTACACCTTC.

The chain's CDR3 is CASSGPGRTLHYGYTF. The CDR3 nucleotides read TGTGCCAGCAGCGGACCGGGACGGACTTTGCACTATGGCTACACCTTC. J is TRBJ1-2 and V is TRBV3-1; D is perhaps TRBD1 (5 bases). CDR3 length: 16 residues. V lost 5 bases, J lost 3 bases, and 19 bases lay in between. Germline V CDR1 and CDR2: LGHDT, YNNKEL (reference sequence). The full variable domain, in which reference TRBV3-1 and TRBJ1-2 provide the parts outside the CDR3, is DTAVSQTPKYLVTQMGNDKSIKCEQNLGHDTMYWYKQDSKKFLKIMFSYNNKELIINETVPNRFSPKSPDKAHLNLHINSLELGDSAVYFCASSGPGRTLHYGYTFGSGTRLTVV.

This clonotype was seen a single time. This may arise from a read error, as a much more abundant clone is one base away. The gene calls are TRBV18 and TRBJ2-2; no definite D call. The V gene lost 4 bases and the J gene lost 3 bases, with 6 bases spanning the gap. The CDR3 is 13 amino acids. CDR1 is KGHSH, CDR2 LQKENI, per germline. As DNA, the CDR3 is TGTGCCAGCTCACTACCGCACACCGGGGAGCTGTTTTTT. Translated: CASSLPHTGELFF.

This clonotype was counted at least ten times. J is TRBJ2-7 and V is TRBV6-1; TRBD1 agrees at 9 bases. Trimming at V came to 4 bases and at J to 6 bases, leaving 10 bases not matched to a gene. CDR3 size: 15 residues. The germline CDR1 and CDR2 sequences are MNHNS and SASEGT. The CDR3, as DNA: TGTGCCAGCAGTGTACCGGGACAGGGTGGAGGCGAGCAGTACTTC. It specifies CASSVPGQGGGEQYF.